This passage covers 10 T cell receptor beta chains from one sample sequenced in a study of T and B cells in COVID-19 patients. Multiplex PCR with BIOMED2 TRB-A/B primer pools amplified TRB rearrangements. Each CDR3 protein is one row after TCRdb ran MiXCR on the multiplex PCR reads. The table lists approximately 6,000 distinct CDR3 sequences, 25% to 30% of them singletons, with about two fifths in the top ten. Blood genomic DNA input for TRB amplification was roughly 230-550 ng. Input material: blood. These receptors all stem from a human donor with active COVID-19. The donor label of this sample is uncertain.

This clonotype appeared a few times. This chain connects TRBV6-5 to TRBJ1-3, with unresolved D. The CDR3 sequence is 14 residues long. The germline V gene has CDR1 MNHEY and CDR2 SVGAGI. V was pared by 0 bases and J by 4 bases, with 7 bases between. The DNA for the CDR3 is TGTGCCAGCAGTTACTCGGCAGCAGGAAACACCATATATTTT. This sequence encodes CASSYSAAGNTIYF.

This clonotype ranks as medium-sized. The chain combines TRBV6-5 with TRBJ2-7; D is unclear. This CDR3 contains 13 residues. Germline CDR1 is MNHEY and CDR2 is SVGAGI. V lost 5 bases to trimming and J lost 0 bases, with 8 bases between them. The CDR3 bases are TGTGCCAGCAGTAAACCCCCCTCCTACGAGCAGTACTTC. Its protein product is CASSKPPSYEQYF.

Within the sample, this clonotype is medium-sized. The gene calls are TRBV13 and TRBJ2-5; 9 nucleotides align to TRBD2. V gave up 5 bases and J gave up 6 bases; unmatched junction bases: 10. The CDR3 runs to 15 residues. Per the germline V gene, CDR1 is PRHDT and CDR2 is FYEKMQ (reference sequence). The CDR3 DNA sequence: TGTGCCAGCAGCCCGCTCGGGACTAGCACGAAGACCCAGTACTTC. It codes for CASSPLGTSTKTQYF. Filled out from reference TRBV13 and TRBJ2-5, the complete variable domain reads AAGVIQSPRHLIKEKRETATLKCYPIPRHDTVYWYQQGPGQDPQFLISFYEKMQSDKGSIPDRFSAQQFSDYHSELNMSSLELGDSALYFCASSPLGTSTKTQYFGPGTRLLVL.

By share of the sample, this clonotype is medium-sized. V usage is TRBV6-6 and J usage is TRBJ2-2; maybe TRBD1 (5 bases). The CDR3 extends over 13 amino acids. Looked up from germline, CDR1 is MNHNY and CDR2 is SVGAGI (reference sequence). The V end lost 4 bases, the J end lost 3 bases, and 6 bases lay between the germline ends. This CDR3 reads CASSSGYTGELFF. DNA of the CDR3: TGTGCCAGCAGTTCAGGGTACACCGGGGAGCTGTTTTTT.

This clonotype came up a few times. This chain joins TRBV12-3 or TRBV12-4 and TRBJ1-2; TRBD1 might be the D (5 bases). This CDR3 region has 13 residues. V lost 3 bases, J lost 4 bases, and 9 bases lay in between. The CDR3 coding sequence is TGTGCCAGCAGTTTTGGGGGTGCCTATGGCTACACCTTC. Its translation: CASSFGGAYGYTF.

The V call is TRBV24-1, the J call TRBJ2-1, with D maybe TRBD2 (6 bases). Germline loops: CDR1 KGHDR, CDR2 SFDVKD. The CDR3 runs to 16 residues. Trimming removed 1 base from V and 8 bases from J, with 17 bases in between. The CDR3 reads CATSDFHGSPADEQFF. Here the CDR3 DNA reads TGTGCCACCAGTGATTTTCACGGGAGCCCGGCGGATGAGCAGTTCTTC.

Note on this clonotype: A read error is possible here, since a much larger clone lies one base away. CDR3 amino acids: CASSERGAGVGYNEQFF. The CDR3 nucleotides read TGTGCCAGCAGCGAGCGGGGGGCGGGAGTTGGGTACAATGAGCAGTTCTTC. V and J are TRBV13 and TRBJ2-1, with TRBD2 matching 9 bases. Germline V lookup: CDR1 PRHDT, CDR2 FYEKMQ (reference sequence). This CDR3 has 17 residues. V was clipped by 5 bases and J by 4 bases; unmatched bases: 12.

CDR3 in DNA: TGTGCCAGCAGCCTAACAGGGTCGTCGGCTAGCCAGCCCCAGCATTTT. Translation gives CASSLTGSSASQPQHF. V gene TRBV27 combines with J gene TRBJ1-5, with TRBD1 as a possible D gene (6 bases). Germline V lookup: CDR1 MNHEY, CDR2 SMNVEV (reference sequence). V was cut by 6 bases and J by 7 bases, with 22 bases left in between. The CDR3 consists of 16 residues.

This clonotype is medium-sized by share. The chain couples TRBV12-3 or TRBV12-4 to TRBJ2-2, with D hard to call. Between the trimmed V and J ends, which lost 5 bases and 7 bases, there was a span of 8 bases. This CDR3 has 12 amino acids. In DNA, the CDR3 is TGTGCCAGCAGTGGGGATATCGGGGAGCTGTTTTTT. Translating gives CASSGDIGELFF.

About this clonotype itself: A read error is possible here, since a much larger clone lies one base away. The rearrangement joins TRBV29-1 to TRBJ1-6; 7 nucleotides agree with TRBD1. CDR1 is SQVTM and CDR2 is ANQGSEA in the germline V gene. There are 12 residues in the CDR3. The junction had 5 bases not matched to a gene; V was cut back by 6 bases and J by 9 bases. The CDR3 sequence: CSVQGDGSPLHF. The CDR3 nucleotides are TGCAGCGTGCAGGGGGATGGTTCACCCCTCCACTTT. The full variable domain, in which reference TRBV29-1 and TRBJ1-6 provide the parts outside the CDR3, is SAVISQKPSRDICQRGTSLTIQCQVDSQVTMMFWYRQQPGQSLTLIATANQGSEATYESGFVIDKFPISRPNLTFSTLTVSNMSPEDSSIYLCSVQGDGSPLHFGNGTRLTVT.